This T cell receptor (beta chain) was profiled in a study of OX40 agonist ivuxolimab in advanced cancers. A note on the overall study: Ivuxolimab, which targeted the costimulatory receptor OX40 (CD134), was an agonistic, fully human IgG2 monoclonal antibody. In the dose-escalation cohort, about four fifths of patients were male, and the mean age was 60 years with a range of roughly 23 to 90. Prior anti-PD-1, anti-PD-L1 or anti-CTLA-4 therapy was permitted, and about two fifths of dose-escalation patients had received checkpoint inhibitors. Partial responses occurred in three dose-escalation patients, of whom one had hepatocellular carcinoma and two had cutaneous melanoma. Peripheral TCRbeta sequencing was intended to test whether TCR sequence diversity was altered and clonal T-cell expansion was caused by ivuxolimab. Of the roughly 52 dose-escalation patients, hepatocellular carcinoma was present in 19, melanoma in approximately 15, renal cell carcinoma in 9 and head and neck cancer in 9. The paper describes the monotherapy dose-escalation part (N of about 52 patients) of the phase I trial of ivuxolimab. Intravenous ivuxolimab was administered to patients every 2 weeks at six dose levels: 0.01, 0.1, 0.3, 1.5, 3 and 10 mg/kg. Study-level results and caveats: In the 0.1-3.0 mg/kg groups, partial responders had among the lowest normalized peripheral clonal expansion, particularly in CD8+ T cells. Low levels of normalized T-cell clonal expansion were also seen in some patients who did not respond. After ivuxolimab, expanded clones were on average more numerous among CD8+ T cells than among CD4+ T cells. Clonal expansion of both CD4+ and CD8+ blood T cells was observed from baseline to week 6 at doses 0.1 to 3.0 mg/kg. Antigen specificity was not determined for the clonally expanded peripheral T cells.

To sequence the TCRbeta CDR3 region, genomic DNA was isolated from the sorted cells. TCRbeta CDR3 regions were sequenced using the immunoSEQ Assay. The source is immuneACCESS, and TCRdb retained only in-frame sequences with V and J called. Part of the clones is not carried over; for the studies checked, unresolved V genes explain less than half of this, and the remainder is unexplained. The sample profile shows approximately 69,000 clones; about 90% of them were found once. The top ten constitute 2.5% to 3% of the sample. The trial excluded patients who had a history of autoimmune disease or were on systemic immunosuppression. Peripheral blood for TCR sequencing was collected from all dose cohorts at baseline, on cycle 4 day 1, and on cycle 7 day 1. The samples were drawn from a first-in-human, open-label, multicenter phase I dose-escalation trial of ivuxolimab. The trial enrolled adults with locally advanced or metastatic head and neck squamous cell, hepatocellular, melanoma or renal cell carcinoma. Before TCR sequencing, CD4+ and CD8+ T cells were separately sorted from peripheral blood.

V is cut back by 3 bases and J by 2 bases, with 6 bases in the junction unmatched. CDR1 LNHDA and CDR2 SQIVND are derived from the germline V gene (reference sequence). Including cysteine and phenylalanine, the CDR3 has 15 amino acids. Just the 45-base CDR3 DNA is kept, in frame starting at base 1. Comment on this clone: Its antigen is still unknown. No much larger clone is present one base from it, and per-base qualities are unavailable.

The sample was CD4+ or CD8+ T cells sorted from blood, taken in a trial of the OX40 agonist ivuxolimab. This clonotype was obtained from an adult with an advanced solid tumor such as melanoma, head and neck, liver or kidney cancer. The chain is made from TRBV19 and TRBJ2-5; 7 nucleotides in the junction match TRBD2. This receptor has the CDR3 CASSIGTTSQETQYF. The nucleotide sequence reads TGTGCCAGTAGTATCGGGACTACAAGTCAAGAGACCCAGTACTTC.